This T cell receptor beta chain derives from a study of shared clonotypes between healthy human individuals. Findings and limits, study-wide: Generation probabilities were higher for clonotypes shared across all four sorted-subset donors than for unshared ones. Naive subsets typically showed greater estimated richness than memory subsets. The naive CD4 repertoires of several donors were compared, and around 5% of clonotypes were shared. The genetic and exposure-history diversity represented was limited by few donors.

For this clone: The antigen is not known.

The CDR3 has 15 amino acids. J gave up 0 bases and V 5 bases, and 4 bases lay outside the gene matches. The germline V gene encodes CDR1 MNHNY and CDR2 SVGAGI (reference sequence). Naive CD8 cells were CD45RO-negative, positively selected for CCR7, excluding terminally differentiated effector memory CD45RA+ cells. Produced via immunoSEQ multiplex PCR; TCRdb's table is partial and in-frame only. The top ten hold approximately 1.2% of the sample, which has millions of clones, approximately 95% seen once. The specimen sequenced was naive CD8+ T cells sorted from blood. This clonotype was sampled from a man between 18 and 29 years old in good health. The chain is built from TRBV6-6 and TRBJ1-3; 7 bases align to TRBD1. This CDR3 reads CASSDRASSGNTIYF. CDR3 in DNA: TGTGCCAGCAGTGACAGGGCGAGCTCTGGAAACACCATATATTTT.